This T cell receptor beta chain is from a study of neoadjuvant anti-PD-1 for oral cavity cancer. This CDR3 contains 16 residues. The V end was cut by 4 bases, the J end by 5 bases, with 17 bases between. The V gene's germline CDR1 is SEHNR and CDR2 FQNEAQ (reference sequence). Tumor libraries mostly used about 4.5 ug genomic DNA, two replicates each. TCRdb's table, derived via immunoSEQ multiplex PCR, lists solely in-frame clones and lacks some. The sample records 6,000 to 7,000 clones, 47% being singletons. Sequences were derived from tumor tissue, sampled before nivolumab (anti-PD-1) treatment. The chain carries TRBV7-9 and TRBJ1-4; D is perhaps TRBD1 (5 bases). The receptor's source is a person aged 35 to 85 with oral cavity squamous cell carcinoma. The CDR3 DNA sequence: TGTGCCAGCAGCTCCCCTGGGGGAGGGGAAAATGAAAAACTGTTTTTT. Translating gives CASSSPGGGENEKLFF.